The 3 T cell receptor beta chains in this list originate from one sample, sequenced in a study of T cell responses to AZD1222 COVID-19 vaccine. Libraries were prepared by immunoSEQ multiplex PCR; TCRdb keeps only in-frame clonotypes and omits some of them. Among around 100,000 clones listed, 90% were seen once. Specimen: peripheral blood, collected on day 0 of AZD1222 vaccination. These receptors originate from an adult in good health.

The gene calls are TRBV4-3 and TRBJ2-3; the D is unclear. This CDR3 is 17 amino acids long. Trimming shortened V by 4 bases and J by 0 bases, and 17 bases separated the two germline ends. Germline V gives CDR1 LGHNA, CDR2 YSLEER. The CDR3 DNA sequence: TGCGCCAGCAGCCTTCGGGCCTTAGATCCCAGCACAGATACGCAGTATTTT. It yields the protein CASSLRALDPSTDTQYF.

This chain connects TRBV11-1 to TRBJ1-1; the D is unclear. CDR1 SGHAT and CDR2 FQDESV come from the germline V gene (reference sequence). V was clipped by 5 bases and J by 0 bases, with 16 bases between them. This CDR3 comprises 16 residues. CDR3 residues: CASSQKQPSMNTEAFF. The CDR3 nucleotides are TGTGCCAGCAGCCAGAAACAGCCTTCCATGAACACTGAAGCTTTCTTT.

There are a few counts of this clone. This chain joins TRBV10-3 and TRBJ1-1; tentatively, D is TRBD1 (6 bases). CDR1 ENHRY and CDR2 SYGVKD come from the germline V gene. CDR3 size: 19 residues. The V and J ends lost 3 bases and 1 base respectively, with 24 bases between them. This CDR3 is CAISEGGGWGGVGNTEAFF. The CDR3 bases are TGTGCCATCAGTGAAGGGGGGGGTTGGGGAGGAGTTGGGAACACTGAAGCTTTCTTT.